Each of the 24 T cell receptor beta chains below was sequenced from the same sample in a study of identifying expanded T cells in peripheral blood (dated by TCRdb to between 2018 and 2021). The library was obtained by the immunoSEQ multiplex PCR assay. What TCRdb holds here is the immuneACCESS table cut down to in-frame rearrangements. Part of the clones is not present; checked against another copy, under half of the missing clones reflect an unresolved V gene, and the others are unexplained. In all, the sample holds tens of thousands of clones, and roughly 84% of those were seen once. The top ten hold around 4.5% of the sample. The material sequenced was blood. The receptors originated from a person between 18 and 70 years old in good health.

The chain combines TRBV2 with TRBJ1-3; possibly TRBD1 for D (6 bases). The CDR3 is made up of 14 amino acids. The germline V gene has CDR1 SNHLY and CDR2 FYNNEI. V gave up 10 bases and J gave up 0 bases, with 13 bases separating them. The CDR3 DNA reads TGTGCCAAACGACAGGTTGCCTCTGGAAACACCATATATTTT. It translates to CAKRQVASGNTIYF. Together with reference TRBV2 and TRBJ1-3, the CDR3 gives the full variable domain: EPEVTQTPSHQVTQMGQEVILRCVPISNHLYFYWYRQILGQKVEFLVSFYNNEISEKSEIFDDQFSVERPDGSNFTLKIRSTKLEDSAMYFCAKRQVASGNTIYFGEGSWLTVV.

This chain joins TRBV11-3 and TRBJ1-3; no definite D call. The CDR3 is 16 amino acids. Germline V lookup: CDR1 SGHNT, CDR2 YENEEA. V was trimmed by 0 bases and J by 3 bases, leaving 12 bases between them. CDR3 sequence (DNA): TGTGCCAGCAGCTTAGACCATCCCCCCGTTGGAAACACCATATATTTT. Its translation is CASSLDHPPVGNTIYF.

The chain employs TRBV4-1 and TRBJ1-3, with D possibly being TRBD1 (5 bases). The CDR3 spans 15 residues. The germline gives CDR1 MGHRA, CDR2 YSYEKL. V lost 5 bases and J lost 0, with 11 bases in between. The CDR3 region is CASSGSTASGNTIYF. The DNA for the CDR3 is TGCGCCAGCAGCGGATCGACAGCCTCTGGAAACACCATATATTTT.

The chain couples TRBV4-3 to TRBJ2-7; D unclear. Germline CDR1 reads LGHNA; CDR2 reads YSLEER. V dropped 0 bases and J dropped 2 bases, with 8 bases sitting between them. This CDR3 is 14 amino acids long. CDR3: CASSQDSRAYEQYF. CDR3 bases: TGCGCCAGCAGCCAAGACAGTCGAGCCTACGAGCAGTACTTC.

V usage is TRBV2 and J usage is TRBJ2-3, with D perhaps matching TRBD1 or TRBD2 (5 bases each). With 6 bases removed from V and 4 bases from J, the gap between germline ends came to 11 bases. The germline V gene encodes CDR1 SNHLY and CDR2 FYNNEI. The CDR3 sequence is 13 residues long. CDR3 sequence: CASRTLGADTQYF. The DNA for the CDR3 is TGTGCCAGCAGGACCCTGGGGGCAGATACGCAGTATTTT.

This chain's CDR3 is CASSPLEGYEQYF. The CDR3 nucleotides are TGTGCCAGCTCACCACTCGAGGGTTACGAGCAGTACTTC. The V gene is TRBV18, the J gene TRBJ2-7, with D tentatively TRBD2 (5 bases). V was pared by 1 base and J by 4 bases, with 8 bases between. The length of the CDR3 is 13 residues. The V gene's germline CDR1 is KGHSH and CDR2 LQKENI.

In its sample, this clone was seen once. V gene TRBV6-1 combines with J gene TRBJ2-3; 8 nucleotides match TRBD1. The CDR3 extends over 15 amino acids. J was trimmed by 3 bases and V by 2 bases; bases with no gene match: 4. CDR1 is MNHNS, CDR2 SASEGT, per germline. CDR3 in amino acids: CASSEPGQGTDTQYF. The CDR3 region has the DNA TGTGCCAGCAGTGAACCAGGACAGGGAACAGATACGCAGTATTTT.

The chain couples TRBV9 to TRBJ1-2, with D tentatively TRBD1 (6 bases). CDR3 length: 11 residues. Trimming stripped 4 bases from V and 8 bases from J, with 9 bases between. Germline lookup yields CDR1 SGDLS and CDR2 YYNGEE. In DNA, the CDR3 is TGTGCCAGCAGCTCAGGGGAAGGCTACACCTTC. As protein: CASSSGEGYTF.

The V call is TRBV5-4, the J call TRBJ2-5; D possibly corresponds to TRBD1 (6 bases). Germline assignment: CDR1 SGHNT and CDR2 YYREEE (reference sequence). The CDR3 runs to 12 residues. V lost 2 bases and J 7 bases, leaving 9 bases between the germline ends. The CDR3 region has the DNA TGTGCCAGCAGCTTTGAAGGGGGGACCCAGTACTTC. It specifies CASSFEGGTQYF.

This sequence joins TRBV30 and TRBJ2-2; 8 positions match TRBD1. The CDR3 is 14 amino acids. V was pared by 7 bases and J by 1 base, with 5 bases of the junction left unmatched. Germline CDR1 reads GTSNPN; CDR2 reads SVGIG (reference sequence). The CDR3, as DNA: TGTGCCTTCGAACAGGGGGTGAACACCGGGGAGCTGTTTTTT. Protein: CAFEQGVNTGELFF.

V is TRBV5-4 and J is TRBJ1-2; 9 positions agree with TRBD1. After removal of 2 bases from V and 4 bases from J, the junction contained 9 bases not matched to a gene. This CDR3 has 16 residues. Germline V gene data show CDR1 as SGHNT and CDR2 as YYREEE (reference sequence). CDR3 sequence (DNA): TGTGCCAGCAGCTTCTACCCCCCGGGACAGGGCTATGGCTACACCTTC. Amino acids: CASSFYPPGQGYGYTF.

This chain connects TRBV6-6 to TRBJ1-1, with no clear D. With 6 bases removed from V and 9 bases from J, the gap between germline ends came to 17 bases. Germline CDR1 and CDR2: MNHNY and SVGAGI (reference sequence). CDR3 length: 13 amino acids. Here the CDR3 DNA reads TGTGCCAGCAGGACCAGGTTGGAGGGCAAAGCTTTCTTT. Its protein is CASRTRLEGKAFF.

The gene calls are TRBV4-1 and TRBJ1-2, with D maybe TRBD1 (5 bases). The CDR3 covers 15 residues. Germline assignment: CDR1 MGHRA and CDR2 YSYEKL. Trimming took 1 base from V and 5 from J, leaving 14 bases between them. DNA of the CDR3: TGCGCCAGCAGCCAAGTATTCCGGCAGGGTTATGGCTACACCTTC. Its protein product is CASSQVFRQGYGYTF.

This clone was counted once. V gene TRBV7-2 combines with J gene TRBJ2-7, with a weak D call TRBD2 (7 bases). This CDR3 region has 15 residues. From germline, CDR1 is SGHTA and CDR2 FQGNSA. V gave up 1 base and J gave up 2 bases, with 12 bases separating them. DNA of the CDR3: TGTGCCAGCAGCTTAGGCGGCGGGGGCCCCTACGAGCAGTACTTC. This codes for CASSLGGGGPYEQYF. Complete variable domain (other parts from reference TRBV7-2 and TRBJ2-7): GAGVSQSPSNKVTEKGKDVELRCDPISGHTALYWYRQSLGQGLEFLIYFQGNSAPDKSGLPSDRFSAERTGGSVSTLTIQRTQQEDSAVYLCASSLGGGGPYEQYFGPGTRLTVT.

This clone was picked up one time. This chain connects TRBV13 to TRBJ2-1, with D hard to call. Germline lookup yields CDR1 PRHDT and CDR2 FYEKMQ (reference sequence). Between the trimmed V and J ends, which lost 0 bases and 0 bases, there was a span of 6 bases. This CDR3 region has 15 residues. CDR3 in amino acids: CASSLGRSSYNEQFF. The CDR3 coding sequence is TGTGCCAGCAGCTTAGGTCGGAGCTCCTACAATGAGCAGTTCTTC.

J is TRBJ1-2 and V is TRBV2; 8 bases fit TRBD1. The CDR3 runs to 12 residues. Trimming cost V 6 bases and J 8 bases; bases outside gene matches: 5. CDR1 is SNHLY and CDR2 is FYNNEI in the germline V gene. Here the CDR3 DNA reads TGTGCCAGCAGCGGACAGGGATGGGGCTACACCTTC. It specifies CASSGQGWGYTF.

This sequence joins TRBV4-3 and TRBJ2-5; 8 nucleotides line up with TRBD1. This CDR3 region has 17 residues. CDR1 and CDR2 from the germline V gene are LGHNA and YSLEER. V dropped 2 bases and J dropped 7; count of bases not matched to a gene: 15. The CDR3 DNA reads TGCGCCAGCAGCCAAACACTCGGCGGGACCACAGGGGGGACCCAGTACTTC. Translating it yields CASSQTLGGTTGGTQYF.

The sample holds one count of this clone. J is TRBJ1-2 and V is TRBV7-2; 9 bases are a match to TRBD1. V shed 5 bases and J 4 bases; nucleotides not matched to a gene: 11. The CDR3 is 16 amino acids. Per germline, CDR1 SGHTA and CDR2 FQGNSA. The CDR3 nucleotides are TGTGCCAGCAGCCTCTTCCGCGGGACAGGGTCCTATGGCTACACCTTC. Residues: CASSLFRGTGSYGYTF.

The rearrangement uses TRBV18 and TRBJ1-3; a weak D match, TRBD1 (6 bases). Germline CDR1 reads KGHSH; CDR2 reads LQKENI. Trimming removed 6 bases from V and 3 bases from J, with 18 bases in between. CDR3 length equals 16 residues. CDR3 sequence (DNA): TGTGCCAGCTCCTCCACAGGGAAAGACATTGGAAACACCATATATTTT. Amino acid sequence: CASSSTGKDIGNTIYF.

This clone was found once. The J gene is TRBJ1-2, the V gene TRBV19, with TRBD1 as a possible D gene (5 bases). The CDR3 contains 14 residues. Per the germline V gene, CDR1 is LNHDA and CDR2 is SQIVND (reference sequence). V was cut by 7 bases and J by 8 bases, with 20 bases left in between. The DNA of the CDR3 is TGTGCCAGTACCTTTGACAGTACCCGGCGGGGCTACACCTTC. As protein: CASTFDSTRRGYTF. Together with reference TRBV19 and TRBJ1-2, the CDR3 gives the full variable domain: DGGITQSPKYLFRKEGQNVTLSCEQNLNHDAMYWYRQDPGQGLRLIYYSQIVNDFQKGDIAEGYSVSREKKESFPLTVTSAQKNPTAFYLCASTFDSTRRGYTFGSGTRLTVV.

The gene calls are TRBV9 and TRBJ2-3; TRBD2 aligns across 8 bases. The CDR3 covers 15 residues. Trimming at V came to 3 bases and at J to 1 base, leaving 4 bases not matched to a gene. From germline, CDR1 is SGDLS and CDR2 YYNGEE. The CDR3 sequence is CASSGSGGRTDTQYF. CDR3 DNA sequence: TGTGCCAGCAGCGGAAGCGGGGGCCGCACAGATACGCAGTATTTT.

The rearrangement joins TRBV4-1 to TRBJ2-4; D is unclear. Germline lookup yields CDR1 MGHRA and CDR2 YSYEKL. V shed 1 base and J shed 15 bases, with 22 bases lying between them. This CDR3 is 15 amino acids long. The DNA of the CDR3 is TGCGCCAGCAGCCAAGCCCCCTTTCTGGGCCCTCCGGGGTACTTC. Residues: CASSQAPFLGPPGYF.

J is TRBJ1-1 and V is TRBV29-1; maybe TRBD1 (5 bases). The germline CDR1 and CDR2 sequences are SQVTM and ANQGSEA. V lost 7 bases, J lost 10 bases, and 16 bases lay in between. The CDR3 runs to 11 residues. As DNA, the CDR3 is TGCAGCGGGGGGGAGGCAGTTGGAGCTTTCTTT. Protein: CSGGEAVGAFF.

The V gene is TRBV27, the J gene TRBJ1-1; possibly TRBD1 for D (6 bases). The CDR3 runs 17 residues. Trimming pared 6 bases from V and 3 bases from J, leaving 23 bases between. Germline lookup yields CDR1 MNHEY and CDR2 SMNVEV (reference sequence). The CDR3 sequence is CASSSDRRERVYTEAFF. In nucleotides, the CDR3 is TGTGCCAGCAGCTCAGACAGGAGGGAAAGAGTATACACTGAAGCTTTCTTT.